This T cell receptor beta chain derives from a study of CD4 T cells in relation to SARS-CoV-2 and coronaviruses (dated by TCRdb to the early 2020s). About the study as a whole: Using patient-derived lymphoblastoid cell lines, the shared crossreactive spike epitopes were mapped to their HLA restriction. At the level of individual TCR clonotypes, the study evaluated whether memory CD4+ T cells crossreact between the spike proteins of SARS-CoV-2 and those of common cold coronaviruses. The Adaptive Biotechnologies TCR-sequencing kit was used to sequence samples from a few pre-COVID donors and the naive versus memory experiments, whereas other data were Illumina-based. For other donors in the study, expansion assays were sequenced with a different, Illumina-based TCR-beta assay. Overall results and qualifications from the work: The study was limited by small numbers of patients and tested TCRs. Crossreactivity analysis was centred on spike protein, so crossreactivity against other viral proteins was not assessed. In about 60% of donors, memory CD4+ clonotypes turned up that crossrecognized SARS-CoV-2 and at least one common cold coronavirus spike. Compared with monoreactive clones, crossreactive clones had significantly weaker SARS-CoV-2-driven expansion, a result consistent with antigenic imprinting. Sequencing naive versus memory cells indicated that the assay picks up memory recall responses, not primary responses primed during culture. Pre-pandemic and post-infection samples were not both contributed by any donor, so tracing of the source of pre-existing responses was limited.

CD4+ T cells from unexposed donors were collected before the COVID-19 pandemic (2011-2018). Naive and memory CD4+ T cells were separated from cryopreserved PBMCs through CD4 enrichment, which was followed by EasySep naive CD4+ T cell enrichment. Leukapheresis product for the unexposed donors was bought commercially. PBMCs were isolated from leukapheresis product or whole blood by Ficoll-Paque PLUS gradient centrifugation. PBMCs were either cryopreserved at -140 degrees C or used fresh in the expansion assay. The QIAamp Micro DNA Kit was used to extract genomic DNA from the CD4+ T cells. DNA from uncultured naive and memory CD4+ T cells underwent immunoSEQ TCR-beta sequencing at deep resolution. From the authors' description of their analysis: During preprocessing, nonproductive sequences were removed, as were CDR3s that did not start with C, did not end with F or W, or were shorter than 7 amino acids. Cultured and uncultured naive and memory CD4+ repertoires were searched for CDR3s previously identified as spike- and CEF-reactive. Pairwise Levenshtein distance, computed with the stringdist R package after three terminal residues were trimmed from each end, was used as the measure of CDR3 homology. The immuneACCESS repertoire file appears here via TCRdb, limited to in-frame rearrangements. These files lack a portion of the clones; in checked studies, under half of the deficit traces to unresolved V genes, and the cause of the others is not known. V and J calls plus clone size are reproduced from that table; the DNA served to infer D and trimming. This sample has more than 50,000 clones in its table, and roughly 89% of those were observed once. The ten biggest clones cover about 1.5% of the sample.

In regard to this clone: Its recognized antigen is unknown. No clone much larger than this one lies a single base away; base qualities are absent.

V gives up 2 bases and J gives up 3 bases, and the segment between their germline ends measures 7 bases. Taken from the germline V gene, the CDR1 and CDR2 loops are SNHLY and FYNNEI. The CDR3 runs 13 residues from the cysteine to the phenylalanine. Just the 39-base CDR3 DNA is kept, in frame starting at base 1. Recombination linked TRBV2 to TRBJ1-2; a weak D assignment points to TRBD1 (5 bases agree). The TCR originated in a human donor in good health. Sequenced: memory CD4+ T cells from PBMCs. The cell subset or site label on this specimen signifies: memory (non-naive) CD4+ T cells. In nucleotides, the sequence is TGTGCCAGCAGTGAACGGGGGTACTATGGCTACACCTTC. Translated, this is CASSERGYYGYTF.